The 28 T cell receptor beta chains listed next were all sequenced from one sample in a study of OX40 agonist ivuxolimab in advanced cancers. Clones were read by immunoSEQ multiplex PCR, and TCRdb kept only the in-frame ones, dropping some. The sample records approximately 75,000 clones, roughly 90% being singletons. Sequencing used CD4+ or CD8+ T cells sorted from blood, obtained in a trial of the OX40 agonist ivuxolimab. These receptors all come from an adult with an advanced solid tumor such as melanoma, head and neck, liver or kidney cancer.

In nucleotides, the CDR3 is TGTGCCAGCAGCCCTGGACTAGCGTCCTACGAGCAGTACTTC. It codes for CASSPGLASYEQYF. The genes are TRBV7-2 and TRBJ2-7, with 9 positions matching TRBD2. The CDR3 extends over 14 amino acids. V lost 5 bases to trimming and J lost 1 base; unmatched junction nucleotides: 3. Germline values: CDR1 SGHTA, CDR2 FQGNSA.

The rearrangement links TRBV11-2 to TRBJ2-2; D is unclear. Germline assignment: CDR1 SGHAT and CDR2 FQNNGV. V shed 1 base and J shed 0 bases, with 3 bases lying between them. The CDR3 loop spans 14 amino acids. CDR3 sequence reads: CASSLASNTGELFF. The CDR3 DNA reads TGTGCCAGCAGCTTAGCCTCGAACACCGGGGAGCTGTTTTTT. The full variable domain, in which reference TRBV11-2 and TRBJ2-2 provide the parts outside the CDR3, is EAGVAQSPRYKIIEKRQSVAFWCNPISGHATLYWYQQILGQGPKLLIQFQNNGVVDDSQLPKDRFSAERLKGVDSTLKIQPAKLEDSAVYLCASSLASNTGELFFGEGSRLTVL.

This sequence joins TRBV6-6 and TRBJ1-4, with D unclear. This CDR3 comprises 15 residues. With 4 bases removed from V and 5 bases from J, the gap between germline ends came to 14 bases. Germline-derived CDR1 and CDR2 are MNHNY and SVGAGI (reference sequence). The chain's CDR3 is CASSSKTLGNEKLFF. As DNA, the CDR3 is TGTGCCAGCAGTTCGAAGACGTTAGGGAATGAAAAACTGTTTTTT.

The count of this clone is one. The chain joins TRBV7-9 to TRBJ2-2, with 9 positions matching TRBD1. Germline lookup yields CDR1 SEHNR and CDR2 FQNEAQ (reference sequence). The V gene end was trimmed by 0 bases and the J gene end by 4 bases; junction bases not matched to a gene: 3. The CDR3 contains 16 residues. The CDR3 nucleotides read TGTGCCAGCAGCTTAGCACAGGGGGCCGGCACCGGGGAGCTGTTTTTT. Residues: CASSLAQGAGTGELFF.

The chain has TRBV28 and TRBJ2-2; D possibly matches TRBD1 or TRBD2 (5 bases each). From germline, CDR1 is MDHEN and CDR2 SYDVKM. The CDR3 spans 14 residues. Between the trimmed V and J ends, which lost 9 bases and 8 bases, there was a span of 19 bases. The CDR3 sequence is CASKLPGTSGELFF. The CDR3 bases are TGTGCCAGTAAACTCCCCGGGACCTCAGGGGAGCTGTTTTTT.

The chain has TRBV7-2 and TRBJ2-1; 10 nucleotides agree with TRBD1. The CDR3 runs to 15 residues. The V and J ends lost 3 bases and 7 bases, in that order; junction bases with no gene match: 6. Per germline, CDR1 SGHTA and CDR2 FQGNSA. CDR3 sequence reads: CASSLAGTGANEQFF. The CDR3 nucleotides read TGTGCCAGCAGCTTGGCCGGGACAGGGGCAAATGAGCAGTTCTTC.

V usage is TRBV7-2 and J usage is TRBJ1-2, with no clear D. Between the trimmed V and J ends, which lost 1 base and 5 bases, there was a span of 14 bases. CDR1 is SGHTA, CDR2 FQGNSA, per germline. The CDR3 totals 15 residues. In DNA, the CDR3 is TGTGCCAGCAGCTTAGAGGCAGGTCCAGGTTATGGCTACACCTTC. It yields the protein CASSLEAGPGYGYTF.

CDR3 residues: CASSVAISGGSGTDTQYF. In nucleotides, the CDR3 is TGTGCCAGCAGCGTAGCGATTAGCGGGGGCTCGGGCACAGATACGCAGTATTTT. The chain has TRBV9 and TRBJ2-3; 9 positions agree with TRBD2. This CDR3 is built from 18 residues. The V gene's germline CDR1 is SGDLS and CDR2 YYNGEE. With 0 bases clipped from V and 1 base from J, the junction kept 9 bases outside the gene matches.

The chain employs TRBV7-8 and TRBJ1-5, with D unresolved. The ends were cut back, 0 bases at V and 6 bases at J, with 15 bases in the middle. This CDR3 has 16 amino acids. Germline V gene lookup returns CDR1 SGHVS and CDR2 FQNEAQ. In DNA form, the CDR3 reads TGTGCCAGCAGCTTAGCGGGTTCGGCAGCATCTCAGCCCCAGCATTTT. Its translation: CASSLAGSAASQPQHF.

The V gene is TRBV4-3, the J gene TRBJ1-1; tentative D call: TRBD1 (5 bases). Germline V gene lookup returns CDR1 LGHNA and CDR2 YSLEER. Trimming took 1 base from V and 3 from J, leaving 21 bases between them. The CDR3 runs 18 residues. CDR3 loop: CASSQGLLQEGFDTEAFF. The CDR3 bases are TGCGCCAGCAGCCAAGGTTTATTACAGGAAGGTTTTGACACTGAAGCTTTCTTT.

The V and J genes are TRBV7-2 and TRBJ2-2; weak D call: TRBD2 (6 bases). The CDR3 is 15 residues long. CDR1 is SGHTA, CDR2 FQGNSA, per germline. Trimming stripped 7 bases from V and 4 bases from J, with 16 bases between. The CDR3 DNA sequence: TGTGCCAGCACTCTCGGCGGGGTCGGCACCGGGGAGCTGTTTTTT. As protein: CASTLGGVGTGELFF.

This clone has more than one count but fewer than ten. The chain combines TRBV19 with TRBJ1-6; D unresolved. Trimming removed 3 bases from V and 5 bases from J, with 11 bases in between. The CDR3 sequence is 15 residues long. Germline V gene sequence: CDR1 LNHDA, CDR2 SQIVND (reference sequence). The CDR3 DNA follows: TGTGCCAGTAGTATGAGGGCAGCCGATAATTCACCCCTCCACTTT. As protein: CASSMRAADNSPLHF.

A remark on this clone: At the DNA level, this CDR3 is encoded by other sequences in the same sample as well. The chain has TRBV5-1 and TRBJ2-5; D is undetermined. Germline V gene sequence: CDR1 SGHRS, CDR2 YFSETQ. The CDR3 has 13 residues. V was shortened by 0 bases and J by 0 bases, with 3 bases between the two germline ends. The CDR3 bases are TGCGCCAGCAGCTTGGACTACCAAGAGACCCAGTACTTC. Protein: CASSLDYQETQYF.

In regard to this clone: At one end the junction does not follow the germline gene, possibly because of a read error. This chain links TRBV30 with TRBJ2-7; tentative D call: TRBD1 (5 bases). Per germline, CDR1 GTSNPN and CDR2 SVGIG (reference sequence). The CDR3 extends over 12 amino acids. CDR3 residues: CAWSVLRGSLGF. The CDR3 DNA sequence: TGTGCCTGGAGTGTACTTAGGGGATCGTTGGGCTTC.

This chain links TRBV7-2 with TRBJ2-7; unclear D gene. The CDR3 runs 11 residues. Trimming shortened V by 3 bases and J by 3 bases, and 3 bases separated the two germline ends. CDR1 is SGHTA and CDR2 is FQGNSA in the germline V gene. The CDR3 reads CASSFYYEQYF. In DNA, the CDR3 is TGTGCCAGCAGCTTTTACTACGAGCAGTACTTC.

The chain couples TRBV28 to TRBJ2-1, with TRBD2 identical over 8 bases. With V trimmed by 7 bases and J by 4 bases, 6 bases remained unmatched. CDR3 length: 14 amino acids. The germline V gene encodes CDR1 MDHEN and CDR2 SYDVKM. The chain's CDR3 is CASTIAGPYNEQFF. CDR3 bases: TGTGCCAGCACAATAGCGGGACCATACAATGAGCAGTTCTTC. Using reference TRBV28 and TRBJ2-1 for the parts outside the CDR3, the full variable domain is DVKVTQSSRYLVKRTGEKVFLECVQDMDHENMFWYRQDPGLGLRLIYFSYDVKMKEKGDIPEGYSVSREKKERFSLILESASTNQTSMYLCASTIAGPYNEQFFGPGTRLTVL.

The genes are TRBV4-3 and TRBJ2-7; D uncertain. Germline V gene sequence: CDR1 LGHNA, CDR2 YSLEER. CDR3 length equals 13 residues. V was clipped by 4 bases and J by 6 bases, with 13 bases between them. CDR3 in DNA: TGCGCCAGCAGCCCGAGTTGGTCACGCGAGCAGTACTTC. This codes for CASSPSWSREQYF.

This chain joins TRBV13 and TRBJ2-7, with 7 positions matching TRBD2. The length of the CDR3 is 14 residues. The V segment lost 3 bases and the J segment 7 bases; nucleotides outside the gene matches: 9. Germline CDR1 PRHDT, CDR2 FYEKMQ (reference sequence). CDR3 nucleotides: TGTGCCAGCAGCTTTGGACGGCCAGCGGGGGAGCAGTACTTC. Its protein product is CASSFGRPAGEQYF.

J is TRBJ2-3 and V is TRBV21-1; whether TRBD1, the table's D call, matches the DNA was not checked. TRBV21-1 is flagged as a pseudogene. CDR3 length equals 17 residues. CDR3 residues: CASSISEDRGYSDTQYF. The CDR3, as DNA: TGTGCCAGCAGCATTAGTGAAGACAGGGGGTACTCAGATACGCAGTATTTT.

The V gene is TRBV5-1, the J gene TRBJ2-1, with 11 positions matching TRBD2. Germline V CDR1 and CDR2: SGHRS, YFSETQ. The J segment lost 4 bases and the V segment lost 4 bases, leaving 4 bases of the junction unmatched. This CDR3 has 15 amino acids. The CDR3 region is CASSTSGGTYNEQFF. CDR3 bases: TGCGCCAGCAGCACTAGCGGGGGCACTTACAATGAGCAGTTCTTC.

V is TRBV19 and J is TRBJ1-5; 9 bases are shared with TRBD1. This CDR3 spans 13 amino acids. The V and J ends lost 6 bases and 6 bases, in that order; junction bases with no gene match: 3. Germline CDR1 is LNHDA and CDR2 is SQIVND (reference sequence). The CDR3 spells CASSRQGGQPQHF. DNA of the CDR3: TGTGCCAGTAGCCGACAGGGGGGTCAGCCCCAGCATTTT.

The rearrangement joins TRBV10-3 to TRBJ2-1; tentatively, D is TRBD1 (5 bases). The CDR3 runs 15 residues. V lost 2 bases to trimming and J lost 0 bases, with 8 bases between them. Germline CDR1 ENHRY, CDR2 SYGVKD. CDR3 DNA: TGTGCCATCAGTGAGGTAGGGGTCTCCTACAATGAGCAGTTCTTC. The encoded protein is CAISEVGVSYNEQFF.

This clone is a singleton in its sample. The chain combines TRBV25-1 with TRBJ1-5, with 7 bases aligning to TRBD1. Germline V gene sequence: CDR1 MGHDK, CDR2 SYGVNS. The ends lost 3 bases at V and 3 bases at J; junction bases unmatched: 2. The length of the CDR3 is 14 residues. The CDR3 nucleotides read TGTGCCAGCAGTGAGACAGGGTACAATCAGCCCCAGCATTTT. Translated: CASSETGYNQPQHF.

This clone was seen only a few times. The chain carries TRBV10-3 and TRBJ1-4; 10 nucleotides align to TRBD1. V shed 8 bases, J shed 6 bases, and the junction held 3 bases outside the gene matches. CDR3 size: 13 residues. In germline, CDR1 is ENHRY, CDR2 SYGVKD. The CDR3 here is CAIGGTGDEKLFF. The CDR3 nucleotides read TGTGCCATCGGGGGGACAGGGGATGAAAAACTGTTTTTT.

The V and J genes are TRBV18 and TRBJ2-1; no clear D gene. V lost 2 bases, J lost 8 bases, and 28 bases lay in between. Germline CDR1 is KGHSH and CDR2 is LQKENI. This CDR3 contains 19 residues. CDR3 coding DNA: TGTGCCAGCTCACCATCCCCGAGTTCCGGACGCGGCTCGTCTTATGAGCAGTTCTTC. Its protein is CASSPSPSSGRGSSYEQFF.

The J gene is TRBJ1-4, the V gene TRBV7-8; D is unclear. V was clipped by 4 bases and J by 8 bases, with 11 bases between them. Germline CDR1 SGHVS, CDR2 FQNEAQ. CDR3 length equals 13 residues. CDR3 protein: CASSSGPEEKLFF. In DNA, the CDR3 is TGTGCCAGCAGCTCCGGCCCCGAAGAAAAACTGTTTTTT.

The chain combines TRBV19 with TRBJ1-2; D perhaps matches TRBD1 (5 bases). The CDR3 sequence is 15 residues long. Trimming cost V 9 bases and J 5 bases, with 22 bases left between them. Germline V gives CDR1 LNHDA, CDR2 SQIVND (reference sequence). CDR3 sequence (DNA): TGTGCCAGCGCCCGGGGATTAGACAGACCGTATGGCTACACCTTC. Its protein is CASARGLDRPYGYTF.

V usage is TRBV7-8 and J usage is TRBJ1-2; 8 nucleotides align to TRBD1. The CDR3 length is 16 residues. V lost 6 bases, J lost 0 bases, and 9 bases stayed unmatched. Germline V CDR1 and CDR2: SGHVS, FQNEAQ. CDR3 nucleotide sequence: TGTGCCAGCAGTTTCCGGGACAGGACAGCTAACTATGGCTACACCTTC. It encodes CASSFRDRTANYGYTF.